The clone carrying this T cell receptor beta chain has ten or more counts. The data stem from a study of T cells in Graves' hyperthyroidism and ophthalmopathy. RNA transcripts yielded amplified TCR beta CDR3 regions. HTBI primers were the set used in a first-round RT-PCR of the TCR CDR3. TCRdb re-called the multiplex PCR reads through MiXCR, storing one row per CDR3 protein. This sample has 410,000 or so distinct CDR3 sequences; 14% to 15% occur once, and the top ten carry around 13%. The CDR3 is made up of 15 amino acids. CDR1 is SGHVS, CDR2 FNYEAQ, per germline. V was cut by 5 bases and J by 4 bases, with 15 bases left in between.

The chain uses TRBV7-6 and TRBJ2-1, with a tentative D call TRBD2 (7 bases). Sequenced input: blood. The clonotype comes from a young man with Graves' ophthalmopathy. The CDR3 bases are TGTGCCAGCAGCCTTAGGGGGGGGTTATACAATGAGCAGTTCTTC. As protein: CASSLRGGLYNEQFF.